The sequence of this TCR beta chain was determined in a study of blood T cell repertoires in COVID-19 (dated by TCRdb to 2019 to 2021). Study-level background: Collaborator samples came from the United States, Italy and Spain and covered acute and convalescent phases of COVID-19. The prospective study material was composed of cDNA or gDNA derived from T cells, B-cell-depleted T cells, or PBMCs. Subjects who had been exposed to COVID-19, were actively infected with it, or had recovered from it provided the deeply sampled blood TCRbeta repertoires that made up the dataset. The repertoires were released in a freely available public database meant as a resource for research on the immune response to SARS-CoV-2. Samples were obtained from the ongoing ImmuneRACE study (first 160 participants) and from about 1,300 subjects provided by 6 global collaborators. Sample metadata almost always included a de-identified subject ID, COVID-19 status, age in years and sex. HLA class I and class II types, where available, came from metadata supplied by the sample provider rather than from assay-based typing. The study at large found these results: The amount of clinical and demographic metadata varied by source and participant and was provided uncurated.

In the prospective study, participants were about 18 to 95 years old, resided in about 25 geographic areas of the United States, and were enrolled through a virtual design. To assign participants to cohorts, the prospective study relied on clinical history that participants themselves reported in a screening survey and a study questionnaire. In the prospective study, mobile phlebotomists collected whole blood, serum and a nasopharyngeal or oropharyngeal swab from each participant. Over a roughly 2-month period, participants in the prospective study had the option of providing additional blood draws and questionnaires. Before DNA extraction, prospective study blood samples were shipped either frozen or at room temperature. Worth noting for this clone: The antigen it binds to is not known. Per-base quality was not reported, and no clone a single base away is much larger than it.

TCRbeta CDR3 regions were amplified from genomic DNA by means of the immunoSEQ Assay, a bias-controlled multiplex PCR. As for the original processing: The number of nucleated cells in each sample was estimated by amplification of reference gene primers within the assay. Sequence reads were collapsed and filtered to measure the absolute abundance of every unique TCRbeta CDR3 rearrangement. Productive Simpson clonality was computed per sample as the square root of Simpson's diversity index over productive rearrangements. TCRdb obtained this table from immuneACCESS and retained in-frame rearrangements with V and J assigned. These tables miss some clones; where compared with another copy, unresolved V genes account for less than half of the shortfall, and the remainder is unexplained. V and J calls and clone size come straight from that table; D and trimming were deduced from the DNA. The sample table records around 250,000 clones; about 90% of these occur just once. The ten largest clones take up 1.2% of the sample.

The receptor was isolated from a human donor in a cohort exposed to, infected with or recovered from COVID-19 (not recorded which). The donor label of this sample is uncertain. Sequenced sample: PBMCs or T cells enriched from blood (not recorded which).

The DNA reads as follows: TGTGCCTGGAGTCGACTAGCGGATTCCACAGATACGCAGTATTTT. The encoded protein is CAWSRLADSTDTQYF. Recombination linked TRBV30 to TRBJ2-3, with TRBD2 identical over 9 junction bases. Taken from the germline V gene (reference sequence), the CDR1 and CDR2 loops are GTSNPN and SVGIG. The CDR3 goes from the cysteine to the phenylalanine over 15 residues. Left in the record is the CDR3 DNA by itself, 45 bases read in frame from the first base. V loses 2 bases at its end and J loses 2 bases; junction bases beyond the gene matches: 5. When the CDR3 is completed using the reference TRBV30 and TRBJ2-3 genes on either side, the full variable domain is SQTIHQWPATLVQPVGSPLSLECTVEGTSNPNLYWYRQAAGRGLQLLFYSVGIGQISSEVPQNLSASRPQDRQFILSSKKLLLSDSGFYLCAWSRLADSTDTQYFGPGTRLTVL.